Below, 22 T cell receptor beta chains from the same sample are listed, as sequenced in a study of STAT5B mutations in CD4+ large granular lymphocyte leukemia. The repertoire was sequenced with immunoSEQ multiplex PCR; TCRdb's copy has only in-frame clones and lacks some. The sample contains 20,000 to 25,000 clones, 74% of which appear only once. The sequencing input was CD4+ T cells from blood buffy coats. The receptors derive from a human donor in good health.

CDR3 residues: CASSLSGTGGLAGETQYF. CDR3 sequence (DNA): TGCGCCAGCAGCCTAAGTGGGACAGGGGGACTAGCAGGGGAGACCCAGTACTTC. This chain connects TRBV4-1 to TRBJ2-5; 11 nucleotides match TRBD1. The V gene's germline CDR1 is MGHRA and CDR2 YSYEKL. The CDR3 is made up of 18 amino acids. The J segment lost 5 bases and the V segment lost 4 bases, leaving 15 bases of the junction unmatched.

The chain joins TRBV28 to TRBJ2-1; 9 nucleotides match TRBD1. The CDR3 covers 15 residues. The trim removed 5 bases at V and 7 bases at J, leaving 9 bases unmatched. Germline lookup yields CDR1 MDHEN and CDR2 SYDVKM. CDR3 DNA sequence: TGTGCCAGCAGTACCATTGGGACAGGGAGGAATGAGCAGTTCTTC. As protein: CASSTIGTGRNEQFF.

The chain couples TRBV30 to TRBJ1-6, with 7 bases identical to TRBD1. The trim removed 2 bases at V and 9 bases at J, leaving 10 bases unmatched. Germline loops: CDR1 GTSNPN, CDR2 SVGIG (reference sequence). This CDR3 spans 15 amino acids. The CDR3 region has the DNA TGTGCCTGGAGTAGCGAGACAGGGAGGTCTTCACCCCTCCACTTT. This translates into CAWSSETGRSSPLHF.

The gene calls are TRBV5-1 and TRBJ2-5; D may be TRBD1 or TRBD2 (6 bases each). V lost 4 bases and J 1 base, leaving 8 bases between the germline ends. Per germline, CDR1 SGHRS and CDR2 YFSETQ. This CDR3 spans 13 amino acids. The CDR3: CASSGGGQETQYF. The CDR3 DNA sequence: TGCGCCAGCAGCGGAGGGGGCCAAGAGACCCAGTACTTC.

This clone was observed once. J is TRBJ2-5 and V is TRBV5-1; 10 bases are a match to TRBD2. This CDR3 has 13 residues. With V trimmed by 5 bases and J by 4 bases, 2 bases remained unmatched. Germline lookup yields CDR1 SGHRS and CDR2 YFSETQ. CDR3 in DNA: TGCGCCAGCAGTGTAGCGGGAGGAGAGACCCAGTACTTC. It specifies CASSVAGGETQYF.

The V call is TRBV27, the J call TRBJ2-3; possibly TRBD1 or TRBD2 for D (5 bases each). Looked up from germline, CDR1 is MNHEY and CDR2 is SMNVEV (reference sequence). V lost 4 bases to trimming and J lost 1 base, with 18 bases between them. The CDR3 loop spans 17 amino acids. The CDR3 coding sequence is TGTGCCAGCAGTTCATCCGTAAGAGGGGACCGCACAGATACGCAGTATTTT. This gives the protein CASSSSVRGDRTDTQYF.

The rearrangement links TRBV29-1 to TRBJ2-3, with a weak D call TRBD2 (6 bases). This CDR3 contains 14 residues. Germline V lookup: CDR1 SQVTM, CDR2 ANQGSEA. With 7 bases removed from V and 3 bases from J, the gap between germline ends came to 17 bases. The CDR3 DNA reads TGCAGCGGGAGGGCTAGCTCCACGACAGATACGCAGTATTTT. Its protein is CSGRASSTTDTQYF.

This sequence joins TRBV7-6 and TRBJ1-1; D is ambiguous. Germline V CDR1 and CDR2: SGHVS, FNYEAQ. The V gene lost 1 base and the J gene lost 3 bases, with 12 bases spanning the gap. This CDR3 has 15 residues. The CDR3 sequence: CASSLGTGSDTEAFF. For the CDR3, the DNA is TGTGCCAGCAGCTTAGGGACGGGGTCGGACACTGAAGCTTTCTTT. The full variable domain, completed using reference TRBV7-6 and TRBJ1-1, is GAGVSQSPRYKVTKRGQDVALRCDPISGHVSLYWYRQALGQGPEFLTYFNYEAQQDKSGLPNDRFSAERPEGSISTLTIQRTEQRDSAMYRCASSLGTGSDTEAFFGQGTRLTVV.

The V gene is TRBV2, the J gene TRBJ1-2, with D possibly matching TRBD1 (5 bases). V lost 4 bases and J 4 bases, leaving 13 bases between the germline ends. Germline loops: CDR1 SNHLY, CDR2 FYNNEI. The CDR3 contains 14 residues. CDR3 amino acids: CASSGDVKAYGYTF. In DNA form, the CDR3 reads TGTGCCAGCAGTGGGGACGTAAAGGCCTATGGCTACACCTTC.

The gene calls are TRBV2 and TRBJ1-1; 8 bases agree with TRBD1. The CDR3 contains 16 residues. J was trimmed by 10 bases and V by 2 bases; bases with no gene match: 15. Germline V lookup: CDR1 SNHLY, CDR2 FYNNEI. The CDR3 bases are TGTGCCAGCAGTGAAATGGACAGGGTGGGTAGTACGGGAGCTTTCTTT. Its protein is CASSEMDRVGSTGAFF.

This clone was detected only a few times. This sequence joins TRBV14 and TRBJ2-1, with a weak D call TRBD2 (5 bases). Trimming took off 0 bases at V and 0 bases at J, with 12 bases between the two ends. This CDR3 comprises 17 residues. Germline-derived CDR1 and CDR2 are SGHDN and FVKESK. CDR3 in amino acids: CASSQEWQRSSYNEQFF. The CDR3, as DNA: TGTGCCAGCAGCCAAGAATGGCAGCGGTCCTCCTACAATGAGCAGTTCTTC.

The chain is built from TRBV11-2 and TRBJ1-4; 7 bases line up with TRBD1. Unmatched junction bases numbered 3, after V lost 2 bases and J lost 3 bases. Germline V gene sequence: CDR1 SGHAT, CDR2 FQNNGV. The CDR3 runs to 15 residues. Here the CDR3 DNA reads TGTGCCAGCAGCTTATCGGGACAGCCTAATGAAAAACTGTTTTTT. Its protein product is CASSLSGQPNEKLFF.

The gene calls are TRBV5-1 and TRBJ1-1; TRBD1 is a possible D gene (5 bases). The CDR3 consists of 15 residues. V was shortened by 4 bases and J by 0 bases, with 13 bases between the two germline ends. CDR1 and CDR2 from the germline V gene are SGHRS and YFSETQ. The DNA for the CDR3 is TGCGCCAGCAGCCTGGGAGACAGAATGAACACTGAAGCTTTCTTT. It codes for CASSLGDRMNTEAFF.

This clone was counted a few times. The chain combines TRBV5-1 with TRBJ2-5, with a tentative D call TRBD1 (5 bases). The CDR3 spans 16 residues. V was shortened by 2 bases and J by 1 base, with 15 bases between the two germline ends. Germline V gene lookup returns CDR1 SGHRS and CDR2 YFSETQ. Here the CDR3 reads CASSFGQEGFQETQYF. CDR3 DNA sequence: TGCGCCAGCAGCTTCGGACAAGAAGGATTCCAAGAGACCCAGTACTTC.

V and J are TRBV10-3 and TRBJ2-7; 7 nucleotides match TRBD2. CDR1 ENHRY and CDR2 SYGVKD come from the germline V gene. The V segment lost 6 bases and the J segment 5 bases; nucleotides outside the gene matches: 1. The CDR3 is made up of 11 amino acids. CDR3 nucleotides: TGTGCCATCAGCCGGGGGGACGAGCAGTACTTC. Translation gives CAISRGDEQYF.

This clone came up once. The chain employs TRBV5-1 and TRBJ1-2, with 8 bases identical to TRBD1. Germline V CDR1 and CDR2: SGHRS, YFSETQ. The CDR3 runs to 14 residues. Trimming removed 0 bases from V and 6 bases from J; junction bases left unmatched: 4. CDR3 loop: CASSLGTGIDGYTF. CDR3 nucleotides: TGCGCCAGCAGCTTGGGGACAGGGATAGATGGCTACACCTTC.

The chain combines TRBV7-3 with TRBJ2-5; possibly TRBD1 or TRBD2 for D (6 bases each). The V gene's germline CDR1 is SGHTA and CDR2 FQGTGA. V was cut by 5 bases and J by 5 bases, with 15 bases left in between. The CDR3 sequence is 14 residues long. The CDR3 loop is CASSPRGRKETQYF. The CDR3 DNA follows: TGTGCCAGCAGCCCACGGGGGCGAAAGGAGACCCAGTACTTC.

The rearrangement uses TRBV27 and TRBJ2-7, with 16 bases identical to TRBD2. V dropped 8 bases and J dropped 12; count of bases not matched to a gene: 7. The CDR3 spans 13 residues. CDR1 is MNHEY, CDR2 SMNVEV, per germline (reference sequence). In DNA form, the CDR3 reads TGTGCCAGCTCCGGGACTAGCGGGAGGGCCCCGTACTTC. Protein: CASSGTSGRAPYF.

The chain links TRBV7-3 to TRBJ2-5; the match to TRBD1 covers 7 bases. With 0 bases clipped from V and 4 bases from J, the junction kept 5 bases outside the gene matches. This CDR3 has 15 residues. The V gene's germline CDR1 is SGHTA and CDR2 FQGTGA. CDR3 region: CASSLTTGSGETQYF. The CDR3, as DNA: TGTGCCAGCAGCTTAACGACAGGGTCGGGAGAGACCCAGTACTTC.

There are a few counts of this clone. The chain uses TRBV29-1 and TRBJ1-2; perhaps TRBD1 as D (5 bases). Between the trimmed V and J ends, which lost 0 bases and 2 bases, there was a span of 7 bases. The CDR3 consists of 13 residues. Germline V CDR1 and CDR2: SQVTM, ANQGSEA. Written as DNA, the CDR3 is TGCAGCGTTGAAGAGGGGACGAACTATGGCTACACCTTC. Amino acids: CSVEEGTNYGYTF.

The chain employs TRBV9 and TRBJ2-1; 8 bases agree with TRBD2. Germline-derived CDR1 and CDR2 are SGDLS and YYNGEE. The V gene end was trimmed by 4 bases and the J gene end by 0 bases; junction bases not matched to a gene: 6. This CDR3 contains 16 residues. CDR3 bases: TGTGCCAGCAGCCCTATAGCGGGGAGCTCCTACAATGAGCAGTTCTTC. Translated: CASSPIAGSSYNEQFF.

This rearrangement joins TRBV5-4 to TRBJ1-1; D gene uncertain. Trimming cost V 4 bases and J 4 bases, with 17 bases left between them. Germline-derived CDR1 and CDR2 are SGHNT and YYREEE (reference sequence). CDR3 size: 15 residues. CDR3 sequence (DNA): TGTGCCAGCAGCCCGCTTACAAGGCCGGGCACTGAAGCTTTCTTT. As protein: CASSPLTRPGTEAFF.